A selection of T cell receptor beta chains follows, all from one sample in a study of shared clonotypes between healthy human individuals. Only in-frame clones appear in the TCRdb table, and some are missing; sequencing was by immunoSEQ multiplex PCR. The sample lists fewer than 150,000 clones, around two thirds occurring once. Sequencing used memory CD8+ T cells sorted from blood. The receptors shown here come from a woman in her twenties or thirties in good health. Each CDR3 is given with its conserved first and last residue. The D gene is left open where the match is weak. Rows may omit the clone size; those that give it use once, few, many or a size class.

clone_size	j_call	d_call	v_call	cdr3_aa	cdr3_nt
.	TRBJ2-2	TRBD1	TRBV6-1	CASSEVTGGGTGELFF	TGTGCCAGCAGTGAGGTGACAGGGGGCGGCACCGGGGAGCTGTTTTTT
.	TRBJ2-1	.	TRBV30	CAWKSLRANEQFF	TGTGCCTGGAAATCGCTAAGAGCGAATGAGCAGTTCTTC
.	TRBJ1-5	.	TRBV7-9	CASSLGLNQPQHF	TGTGCCAGCAGCTTAGGTCTCAATCAGCCCCAGCATTTT
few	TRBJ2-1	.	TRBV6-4	CASSADSHDEQFF	TGTGCCAGCAGTGCTGACTCCCACGATGAGCAGTTCTTC
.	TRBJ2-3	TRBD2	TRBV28	CASSRAPYSSGRVTDTQYF	TGTGCCAGCAGTCGAGCCCCCTACTCTAGCGGGAGGGTTACAGATACGCAGTATTTT
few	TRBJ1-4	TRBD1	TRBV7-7	CASSPTGTGEKLFF	TGTGCCAGCAGCCCGACAGGGACGGGTGAAAAACTGTTTTTT
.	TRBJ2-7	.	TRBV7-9	CASSSYADLPYEQYF	TGTGCCAGCAGCTCCTATGCCGACCTTCCCTACGAGCAGTACTTC
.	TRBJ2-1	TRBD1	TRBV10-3	CAIRTGVSNEQFF	TGTGCCATCAGGACAGGGGTCTCAAATGAGCAGTTCTTC
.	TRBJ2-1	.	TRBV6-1	CASSEAGPVPYNEQFF	TGTGCCAGCAGTGAAGCAGGACCGGTACCCTACAATGAGCAGTTCTTC
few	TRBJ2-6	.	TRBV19	CASTFRCWGANVLTF	TGTGCCAGTACCTTCCGATGTTGGGGGGCCAACGTCCTGACTTTC
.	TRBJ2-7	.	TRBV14	CASSQEGGHRPTIYEQYF	TGTGCCAGCAGCCAAGAAGGTGGACACCGACCAACGATCTACGAGCAGTACTTC
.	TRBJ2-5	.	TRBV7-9	CASSSGYRGTQYF	TGTGCCAGCAGCTCCGGTTACCGGGGGACCCAGTACTTC
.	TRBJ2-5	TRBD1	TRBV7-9	CASSARTGVTQETQYF	TGTGCCAGCAGCGCCCGGACAGGGGTAACTCAAGAGACCCAGTACTTC
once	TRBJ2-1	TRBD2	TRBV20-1	CSLSRGDEQFF	TGCAGTCTAAGTCGGGGGGATGAGCAGTTCTTC
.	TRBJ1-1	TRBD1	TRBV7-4	CASSGTGSMNTEAFF	TGTGCCAGCAGCGGGACAGGGTCAATGAACACTGAAGCTTTCTTT
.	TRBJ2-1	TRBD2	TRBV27	CASRLGSSYLAGTYNEQFF	TGTGCCAGCAGATTAGGCTCTTCCTACCTAGCGGGCACATACAATGAGCAGTTCTTC
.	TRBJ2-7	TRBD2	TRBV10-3	CAISEGLAENYEQYF	TGTGCCATCAGTGAAGGACTAGCGGAGAACTACGAGCAGTACTTC
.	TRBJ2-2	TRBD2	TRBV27	CASSLYREGRETGELFF	TGTGCCAGCAGTTTATATCGGGAGGGCCGAGAAACCGGGGAGCTGTTTTTT
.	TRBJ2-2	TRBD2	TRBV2	CASKREGESGELFF	TGTGCCAGCAAGAGGGAGGGAGAGTCCGGGGAGCTGTTTTTT
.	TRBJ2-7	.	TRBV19	CASSRTPGTGLSYEQYF	TGTGCCAGTAGTAGAACCCCCGGGACGGGACTTTCCTACGAGCAGTACTTC
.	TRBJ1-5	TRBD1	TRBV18	CASSPPGTGDQPQHF	TGTGCCAGCTCACCACCAGGGACAGGGGATCAGCCCCAGCATTTT